What follows describes a single T cell receptor (beta chain). Naive CD8 populations comprised CD45RO-negative cells positively selected for CCR7, excluding terminally differentiated effector memory CD45RA+ cells. The data are from a study of shared clonotypes between healthy human individuals. Produced via immunoSEQ multiplex PCR; TCRdb's table is partial and in-frame only. The data show about 2,200,000 clones, approximately 94% seen once. The length of the CDR3 is 14 residues. Trimming removed 3 bases at V and 2 bases at J, with 9 bases between. Germline V CDR1 and CDR2: SGDLS, YYNGEE. This chain links TRBV9 with TRBJ2-1, with D hard to call. This receptor was identified in a man younger than 35 in good health. Some clones in this sample may be carry-over from other donors' samples. Sequencing was performed on naive CD8+ T cells from PBMCs. In DNA form, the CDR3 reads TGTGCCAGCAGCGCCCAGTGGCCCTACAATGAGCAGTTCTTC. It encodes CASSAQWPYNEQFF.